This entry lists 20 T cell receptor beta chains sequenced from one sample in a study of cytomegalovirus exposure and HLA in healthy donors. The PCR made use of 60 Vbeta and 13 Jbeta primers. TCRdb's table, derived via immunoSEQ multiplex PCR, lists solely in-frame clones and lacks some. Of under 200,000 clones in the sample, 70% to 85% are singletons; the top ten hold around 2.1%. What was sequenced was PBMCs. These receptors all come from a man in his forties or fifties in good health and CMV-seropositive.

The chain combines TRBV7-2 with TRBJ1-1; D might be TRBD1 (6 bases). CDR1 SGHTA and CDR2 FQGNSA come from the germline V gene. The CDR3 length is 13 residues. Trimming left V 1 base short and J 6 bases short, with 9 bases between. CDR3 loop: CASSLERGSEAFF. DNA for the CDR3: TGTGCCAGCAGCTTAGAGAGGGGGTCTGAAGCTTTCTTT.

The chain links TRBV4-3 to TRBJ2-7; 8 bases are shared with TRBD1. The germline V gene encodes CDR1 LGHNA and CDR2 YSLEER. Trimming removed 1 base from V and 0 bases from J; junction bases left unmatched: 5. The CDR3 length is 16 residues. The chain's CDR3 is CASSQVRTGSSYEQYF. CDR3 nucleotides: TGCGCCAGCAGCCAAGTTAGGACAGGGAGCTCCTACGAGCAGTACTTC.

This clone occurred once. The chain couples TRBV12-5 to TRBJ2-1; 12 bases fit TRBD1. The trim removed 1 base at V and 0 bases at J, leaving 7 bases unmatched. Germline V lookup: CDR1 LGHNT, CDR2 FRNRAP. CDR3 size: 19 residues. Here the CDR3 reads CASGLGDRGLPSSYNEQFF. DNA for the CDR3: TGTGCTAGTGGTTTGGGGGACAGGGGGCTCCCCAGCTCCTACAATGAGCAGTTCTTC.

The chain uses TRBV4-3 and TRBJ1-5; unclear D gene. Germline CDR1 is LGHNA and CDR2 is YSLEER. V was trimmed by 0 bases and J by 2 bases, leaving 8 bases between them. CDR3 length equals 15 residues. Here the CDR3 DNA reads TGCGCCAGCAGCCAAGAAGCGTACGGCAATCAGCCCCAGCATTTT. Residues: CASSQEAYGNQPQHF.

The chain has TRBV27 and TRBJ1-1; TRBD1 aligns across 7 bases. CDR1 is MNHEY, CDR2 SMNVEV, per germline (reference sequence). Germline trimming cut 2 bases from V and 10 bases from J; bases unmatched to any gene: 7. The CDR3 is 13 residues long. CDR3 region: CASSLRTGEGAFF. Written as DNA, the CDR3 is TGTGCCAGCAGTTTAAGGACAGGCGAGGGAGCTTTCTTT.

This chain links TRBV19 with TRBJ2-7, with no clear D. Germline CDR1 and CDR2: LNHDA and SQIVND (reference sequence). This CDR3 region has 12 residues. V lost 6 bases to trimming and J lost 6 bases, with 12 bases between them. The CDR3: CASRESPGEQYF. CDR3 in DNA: TGTGCCAGTAGGGAAAGTCCGGGCGAGCAGTACTTC.

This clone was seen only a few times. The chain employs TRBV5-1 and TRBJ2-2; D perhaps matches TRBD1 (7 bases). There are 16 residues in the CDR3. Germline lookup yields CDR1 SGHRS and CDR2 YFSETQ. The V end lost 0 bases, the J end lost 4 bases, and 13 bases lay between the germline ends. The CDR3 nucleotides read TGCGCCAGCAGCTTGGCCAGGGGGGTGAGCACCGGGGAGCTGTTTTTT. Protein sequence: CASSLARGVSTGELFF. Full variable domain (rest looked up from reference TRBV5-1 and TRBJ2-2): KAGVTQTPRYLIKTRGQQVTLSCSPISGHRSVSWYQQTPGQGLQFLFEYFSETQRNKGNFPGRFSGRQFSNSRSEMNVSTLELGDSALYLCASSLARGVSTGELFFGEGSRLTVL.

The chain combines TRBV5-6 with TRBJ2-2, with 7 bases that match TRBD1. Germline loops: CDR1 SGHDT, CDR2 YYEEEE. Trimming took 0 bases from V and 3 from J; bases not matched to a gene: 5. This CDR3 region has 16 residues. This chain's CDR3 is CASSLAKGADTGELFF. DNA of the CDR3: TGTGCCAGCAGCTTGGCCAAGGGGGCTGACACCGGGGAGCTGTTTTTT.

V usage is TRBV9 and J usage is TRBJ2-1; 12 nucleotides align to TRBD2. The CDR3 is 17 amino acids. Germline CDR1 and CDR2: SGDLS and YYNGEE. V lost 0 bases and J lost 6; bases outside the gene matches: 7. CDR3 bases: TGTGCCAGCAGCGTAGACAGCGGACTAGCGGGGATCAATGAGCAGTTCTTC. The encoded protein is CASSVDSGLAGINEQFF.

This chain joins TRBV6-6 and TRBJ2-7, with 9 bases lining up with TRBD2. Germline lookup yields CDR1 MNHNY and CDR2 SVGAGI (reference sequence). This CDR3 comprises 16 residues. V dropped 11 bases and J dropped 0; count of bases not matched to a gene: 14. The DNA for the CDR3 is TGTGCCGGCTCCTCCCGGCGAGCGGGGGGCTCCTACGAGCAGTACTTC. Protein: CAGSSRRAGGSYEQYF.

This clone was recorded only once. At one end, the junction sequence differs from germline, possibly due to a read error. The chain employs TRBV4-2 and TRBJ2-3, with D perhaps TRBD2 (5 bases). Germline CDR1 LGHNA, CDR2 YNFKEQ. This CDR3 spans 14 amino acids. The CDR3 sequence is CASSQGSSRDTQYF. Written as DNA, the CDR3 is TGTGCCAGCAGCCAAGGTTCTAGCAGAGATACGCAGTATTTT.

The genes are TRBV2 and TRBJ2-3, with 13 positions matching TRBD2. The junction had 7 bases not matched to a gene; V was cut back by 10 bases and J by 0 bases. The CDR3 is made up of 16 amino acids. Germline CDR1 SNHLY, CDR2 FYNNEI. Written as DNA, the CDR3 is TGTGCCACCTGGACTAGCGGGGGCCTTAGCACAGATACGCAGTATTTT. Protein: CATWTSGGLSTDTQYF.

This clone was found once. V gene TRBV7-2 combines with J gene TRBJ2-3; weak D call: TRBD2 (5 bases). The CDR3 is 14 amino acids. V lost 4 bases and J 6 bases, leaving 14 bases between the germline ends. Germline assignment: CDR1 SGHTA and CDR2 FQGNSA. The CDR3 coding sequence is TGTGCCAGCAGCTCTACTAGTCGGGTGGATACGCAGTATTTT. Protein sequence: CASSSTSRVDTQYF.

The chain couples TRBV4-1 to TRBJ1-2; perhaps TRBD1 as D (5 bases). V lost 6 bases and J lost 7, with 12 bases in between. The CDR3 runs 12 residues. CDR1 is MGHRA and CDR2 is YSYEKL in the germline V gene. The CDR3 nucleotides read TGCGCCAGCAGGCCTTCCGGGGGTGGCTACACCTTC. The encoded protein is CASRPSGGGYTF.

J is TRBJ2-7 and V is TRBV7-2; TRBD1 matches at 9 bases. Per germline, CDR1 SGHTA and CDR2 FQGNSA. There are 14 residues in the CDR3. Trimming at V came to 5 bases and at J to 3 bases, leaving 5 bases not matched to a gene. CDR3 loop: CASSPRQGGYEQYF. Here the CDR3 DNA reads TGTGCCAGCAGCCCACGACAGGGGGGCTACGAGCAGTACTTC.

CDR3 sequence (DNA): TGTGCCAGCAGCTTGTCTGGGACAGGCTACACCTTC. It is translated as CASSLSGTGYTF. The chain is built from TRBV5-6 and TRBJ1-2; weak D call: TRBD1 (6 bases). The CDR3 sequence is 12 residues long. Deletions cut 1 base from V and 8 bases from J, with 9 bases between. Germline CDR1 SGHDT, CDR2 YYEEEE. The variable domain in full, completed from reference TRBV5-6 and TRBJ1-2, reads DAGVTQSPTHLIKTRGQQVTLRCSPKSGHDTVSWYQQALGQGPQFIFQYYEEEERQRGNFPDRFSGHQFPNYSSELNVNALLLGDSALYLCASSLSGTGYTFGSGTRLTVV.

CDR3 loop: CASSRQTGSTGELFF. CDR3 sequence (DNA): TGTGCCAGCAGCCGACAAACAGGGTCCACCGGGGAGCTGTTTTTT. The chain is built from TRBV11-3 and TRBJ2-2, with D possibly matching TRBD1 (6 bases). The V and J ends lost 5 bases and 4 bases respectively, with 14 bases between them. CDR1 is SGHNT, CDR2 YENEEA, per germline. The CDR3 runs 15 residues.

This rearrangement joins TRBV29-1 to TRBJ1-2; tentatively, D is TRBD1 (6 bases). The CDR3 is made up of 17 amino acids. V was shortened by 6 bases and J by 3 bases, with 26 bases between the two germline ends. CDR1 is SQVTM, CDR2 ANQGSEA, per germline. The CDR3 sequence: CSVTPGGPALGDYGYTF. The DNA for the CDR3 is TGCAGCGTCACACCGGGGGGGCCGGCCCTAGGGGACTATGGCTACACCTTC.

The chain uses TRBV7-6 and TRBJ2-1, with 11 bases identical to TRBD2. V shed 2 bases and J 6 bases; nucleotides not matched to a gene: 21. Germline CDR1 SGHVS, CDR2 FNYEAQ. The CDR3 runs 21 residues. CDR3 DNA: TGTGCCAGCAGCTTAAAGTTTAGCGGGGGGGCCGGTCTGGGACGAGGCAATGAGCAGTTCTTC. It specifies CASSLKFSGGAGLGRGNEQFF.

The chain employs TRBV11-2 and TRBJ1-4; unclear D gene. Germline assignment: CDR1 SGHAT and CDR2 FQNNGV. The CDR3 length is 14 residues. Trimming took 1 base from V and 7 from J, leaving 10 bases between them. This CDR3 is CASSLAIYGEKLFF. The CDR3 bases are TGTGCCAGCAGCTTAGCGATATACGGTGAAAAACTGTTTTTT.